A selection of T cell receptor beta chains follows, all from one sample in a study of cytomegalovirus exposure and HLA in healthy donors. Repertoires were generated with immunoSEQ multiplex PCR, while TCRdb's copy carries only in-frame clones and drops some. Altogether about 170,000 clones are present, roughly three quarters being singletons, with the ten largest covering approximately 2.4%. Sequences were obtained from PBMCs. These receptor sequences come from a woman aged 50 to 60 in good health and CMV-seronegative. The CDR3 runs from the conserved cysteine through the conserved F or W. D genes are given only for firm matches. A row's size may be missing; if present it is once, few, many or a size class.

CSALGLGTQYF | TGCAGTGCCCTCGGACTAGGAACGCAGTATTTT | . | TRBD2 | TRBJ2-3 | TRBV20-1
CASSFKGASGYTF | TGCGCCAGCAGCTTTAAGGGGGCGTCGGGCTACACCTTC | . | TRBD1 | TRBJ1-2 | TRBV5-1
CASSLPGGTEAFF | TGCGCCAGCAGCTTGCCCGGGGGCACTGAAGCTTTCTTT | . | . | TRBJ1-1 | TRBV5-1
CASTSGQANSPLHF | TGTGCCAGTACCTCAGGACAGGCTAATTCACCCCTCCACTTT | . | TRBD1 | TRBJ1-6 | TRBV19
CASSYRVQETQYF | TGTGCCAGCAGTTATCGGGTTCAAGAGACCCAGTACTTC | . | . | TRBJ2-5 | TRBV27
CASSQRDRANTGELFF | TGCGCCAGCAGCCAACGGGACAGGGCGAACACCGGGGAGCTGTTTTTT | . | TRBD1 | TRBJ2-2 | TRBV4-1
CASSPRTGESGYTF | TGTGCCAGCAGCCCCCGGACGGGGGAGAGCGGCTACACCTTC | . | . | TRBJ1-2 | TRBV13
CASSLRSAGELPDTQYF | TGTGCCAGCAGCTTAAGGTCCGCAGGGGAGTTACCAGATACGCAGTATTTT | once | . | TRBJ2-3 | TRBV7-9
CASSPLAGAFGETQYF | TGTGCCAGCAGTCCGCTAGCGGGAGCTTTCGGGGAGACCCAGTACTTC | . | TRBD2 | TRBJ2-5 | TRBV28
CASSPTNTYEQYF | TGTGCCAGCAGTCCAACTAACACCTACGAGCAGTACTTC | . | . | TRBJ2-7 | TRBV28
CAWSRDSGSGNTIYF | TGTGCCTGGAGTCGGGACTCAGGGTCTGGAAACACCATATATTTT | . | . | TRBJ1-3 | TRBV30
CASSRAATGRDNYGYTF | TGCGCCAGCAGCCGGGCGGCGACGGGCAGGGATAACTATGGCTACACCTTC | few | . | TRBJ1-2 | TRBV4-3
CASSPPGQNTEAFF | TGCGCCAGCAGCCCCCCGGGACAGAACACTGAAGCTTTCTTT | . | . | TRBJ1-1 | TRBV4-3
CASSLNSPLHF | TGTGCCAGCAGCCTAAATTCACCCCTCCACTTT | once | . | TRBJ1-6 | TRBV7-2
CASSLLTSGGGETQYF | TGTGCCAGCAGCCTCCTGACTAGCGGGGGAGGAGAGACCCAGTACTTC | few | TRBD2 | TRBJ2-5 | TRBV14
CASTGGGDYGYTF | TGTGCCAGCACGGGGGGAGGAGACTATGGCTACACCTTC | . | . | TRBJ1-2 | TRBV28
CASSPATGMNSPLHF | TGCGCCAGCAGCCCGGCGACAGGGATGAATTCACCCCTCCACTTT | . | TRBD1 | TRBJ1-6 | TRBV5-1
CASSYGTSGTDTQYF | TGTGCCAGTAGTTACGGGACTAGCGGCACAGATACGCAGTATTTT | . | TRBD2 | TRBJ2-3 | TRBV19
CARSHDRGGDSPLHF | TGTGCCAGAAGCCACGACAGGGGAGGCGATTCACCCCTCCACTTT | . | TRBD1 | TRBJ1-6 | TRBV5-3
CASSRQGRRSEATNEKLFF | TGTGCCAGCAGCAGACAGGGTAGGCGCTCAGAAGCAACTAATGAAAAACTGTTTTTT | . | TRBD1 | TRBJ1-4 | TRBV27
CASSQDRGSGNTIYF | TGTGCCAGCAGCCAAGACCGGGGCTCTGGAAACACCATATATTTT | . | . | TRBJ1-3 | TRBV4-2
CASSYPTEAFF | TGTGCCAGCAGTTACCCTACTGAAGCTTTCTTT | . | . | TRBJ1-1 | TRBV6-6
CASSVSGVRGDEQFF | TGTGCCAGCAGCGTATCGGGGGTCCGGGGGGATGAGCAGTTCTTC | few | TRBD2 | TRBJ2-1 | TRBV9
CASSSSLTRSGRAGGQETQYF | TGTGCCAGCAGTTCCTCCTTAACAAGGAGCGGGAGGGCCGGGGGACAAGAGACCCAGTACTTC | few | TRBD2 | TRBJ2-5 | TRBV28
CASSSAGGEKLFF | TGCGCCAGCAGCTCGGCTGGGGGGGAAAAACTGTTTTTT | . | . | TRBJ1-4 | TRBV5-1
CASSVTGMGGQPQHF | TGTGCCAGCAGCGTGACAGGGATGGGGGGTCAGCCCCAGCATTTT | . | TRBD1 | TRBJ1-5 | TRBV7-2
CASSDLDKVAPHSGNTIYF | TGTGCCAGCAGTGACCTCGACAAGGTCGCACCTCACTCTGGAAACACCATATATTTT | few | . | TRBJ1-3 | TRBV6-4
CASSEASSGGAANTGELFF | TGTGCCAGCAGTGAAGCCTCCTCCGGCGGAGCAGCGAACACCGGGGAGCTGTTTTTT | . | . | TRBJ2-2 | TRBV6-1
CASSSNSGTEAFF | TGTGCCAGCAGCTCCAACTCGGGCACTGAAGCTTTCTTT | . | . | TRBJ1-1 | TRBV11-3
CASSLVGGVRSNQPQHF | TGTGCCAGCAGCTTAGTGGGGGGGGTTCGGAGCAATCAGCCCCAGCATTTT | . | . | TRBJ1-5 | TRBV7-2
CASSQNEGYQEAFF | TGTGCCAGCAGCCAAAACGAGGGCTACCAGGAAGCTTTCTTT | . | . | TRBJ1-1 | TRBV4-2
CASSRVGTSGVDTQYF | TGCGCCAGCAGCCGCGTCGGGACTAGCGGGGTTGATACGCAGTATTTT | . | TRBD2 | TRBJ2-3 | TRBV5-1
CASSEQGASTGELFF | TGTGCCAGCAGTGAACAGGGGGCGAGCACCGGGGAGCTGTTTTTT | . | TRBD1 | TRBJ2-2 | TRBV2
CASSDPNIGGTDTQYF | TGTGCCAGCAGTGACCCGAACATCGGAGGCACAGATACGCAGTATTTT | few | . | TRBJ2-3 | TRBV6-1
CASSPGLTQETQYF | TGTGCCAGCAGCCCCGGACTAACCCAAGAGACCCAGTACTTC | . | . | TRBJ2-5 | TRBV6-1
CASSFTAFPYEQYF | TGTGCCAGCAGCTTCACAGCATTCCCCTACGAGCAGTACTTC | . | . | TRBJ2-7 | TRBV7-8
CASSVHGQSNYGYTF | TGTGCCAGCAGCGTACACGGACAGTCTAACTATGGCTACACCTTC | . | . | TRBJ1-2 | TRBV9
CAWSFQGASNQPQHF | TGTGCCTGGAGTTTCCAGGGGGCGAGCAATCAGCCCCAGCATTTT | few | TRBD1 | TRBJ1-5 | TRBV30
CASSRSPPGGNSPLHF | TGCGCCAGCAGCCGGAGCCCGCCAGGAGGGAATTCACCCCTCCACTTT | . | . | TRBJ1-6 | TRBV5-1
CASRGSRYGYTF | TGTGCCAGTAGGGGCAGTCGATATGGCTACACCTTC | few | . | TRBJ1-2 | TRBV19
CATRDSGLNTEAFF | TGTGCCACCCGGGACAGTGGATTGAACACTGAAGCTTTCTTT | . | TRBD1 | TRBJ1-1 | TRBV27
CASSPGGGNQPQHF | TGCGCCAGCAGCCCGGGGGGGGGCAATCAGCCCCAGCATTTT | . | . | TRBJ1-5 | TRBV5-1
CALSLGRETQYF | TGTGCCCTTAGTCTCGGGAGAGAGACCCAGTACTTC | . | . | TRBJ2-5 | TRBV30
CASSGPRTGTPYEQYF | TGTGCCAGCAGTGGACCCCGGACAGGGACCCCCTACGAGCAGTACTTC | . | TRBD1 | TRBJ2-7 | TRBV25-1